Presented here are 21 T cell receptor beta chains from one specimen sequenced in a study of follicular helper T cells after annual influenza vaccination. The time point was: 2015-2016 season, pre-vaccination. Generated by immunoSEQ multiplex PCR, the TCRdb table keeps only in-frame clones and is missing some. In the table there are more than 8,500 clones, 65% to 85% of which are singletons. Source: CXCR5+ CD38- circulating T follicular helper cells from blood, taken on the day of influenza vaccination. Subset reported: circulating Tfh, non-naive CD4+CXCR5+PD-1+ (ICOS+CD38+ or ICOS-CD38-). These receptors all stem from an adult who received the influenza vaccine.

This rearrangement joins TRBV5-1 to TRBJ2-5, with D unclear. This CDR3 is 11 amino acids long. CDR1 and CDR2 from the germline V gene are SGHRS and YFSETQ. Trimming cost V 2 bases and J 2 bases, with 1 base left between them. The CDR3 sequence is CASSLQETQYF. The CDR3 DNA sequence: TGCGCCAGCAGCTTACAAGAGACCCAGTACTTC.

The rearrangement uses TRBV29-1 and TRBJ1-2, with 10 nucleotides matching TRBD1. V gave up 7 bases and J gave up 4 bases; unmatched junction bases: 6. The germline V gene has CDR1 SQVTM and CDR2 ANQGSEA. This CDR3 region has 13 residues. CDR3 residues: CSARTGGSYGYTF. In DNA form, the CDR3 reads TGCAGCGCCAGGACAGGGGGGTCCTATGGCTACACCTTC.

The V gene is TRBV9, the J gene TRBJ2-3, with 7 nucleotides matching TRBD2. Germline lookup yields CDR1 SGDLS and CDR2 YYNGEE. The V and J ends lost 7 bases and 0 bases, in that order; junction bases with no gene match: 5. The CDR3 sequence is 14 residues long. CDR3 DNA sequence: TGTGCCAGCTCCAAGCGGGGCAGCACAGATACGCAGTATTTT. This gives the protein CASSKRGSTDTQYF.

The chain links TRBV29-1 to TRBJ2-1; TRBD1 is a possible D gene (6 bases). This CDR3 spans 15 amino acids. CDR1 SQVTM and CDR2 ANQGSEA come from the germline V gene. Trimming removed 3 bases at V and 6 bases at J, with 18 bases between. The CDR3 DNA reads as TGCAGCGTTGACGGAAGGTCCAGGGGACGCAATGAGCAGTTCTTC. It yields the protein CSVDGRSRGRNEQFF.

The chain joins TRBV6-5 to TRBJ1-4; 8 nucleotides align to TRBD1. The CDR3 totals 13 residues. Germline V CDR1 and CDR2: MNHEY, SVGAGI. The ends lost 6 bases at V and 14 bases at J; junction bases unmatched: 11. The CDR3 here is CASRRQGSEVLFF. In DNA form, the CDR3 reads TGTGCCAGCAGGCGACAGGGGTCGGAAGTTCTGTTTTTT.

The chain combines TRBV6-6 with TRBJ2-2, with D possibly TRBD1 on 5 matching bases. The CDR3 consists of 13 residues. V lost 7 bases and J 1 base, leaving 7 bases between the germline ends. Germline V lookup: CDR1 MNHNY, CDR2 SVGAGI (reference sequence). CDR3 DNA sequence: TGTGCCAGCAACAGGCAGAACACCGGGGAGCTGTTTTTT. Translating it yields CASNRQNTGELFF.

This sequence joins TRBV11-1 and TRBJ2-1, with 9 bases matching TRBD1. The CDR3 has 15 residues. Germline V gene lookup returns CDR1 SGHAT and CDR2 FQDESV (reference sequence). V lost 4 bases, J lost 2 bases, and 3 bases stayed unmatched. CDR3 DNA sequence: TGTGCCAGCAGCTGGACAGGGGATGCCTACAATGAGCAGTTCTTC. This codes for CASSWTGDAYNEQFF.

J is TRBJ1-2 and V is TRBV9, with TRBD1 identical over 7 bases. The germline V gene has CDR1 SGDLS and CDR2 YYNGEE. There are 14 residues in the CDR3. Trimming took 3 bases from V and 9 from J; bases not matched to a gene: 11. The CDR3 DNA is TGTGCCAGCAGCGCAGGGGGGACGGTGTTTAGCTACACCTTC. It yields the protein CASSAGGTVFSYTF. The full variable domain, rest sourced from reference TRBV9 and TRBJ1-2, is DSGVTQTPKHLITATGQRVTLRCSPRSGDLSVYWYQQSLDQGLQFLIQYYNGEERAKGNILERFSAQQFPDLHSELNLSSLELGDSALYFCASSAGGTVFSYTFGSGTRLTVV.

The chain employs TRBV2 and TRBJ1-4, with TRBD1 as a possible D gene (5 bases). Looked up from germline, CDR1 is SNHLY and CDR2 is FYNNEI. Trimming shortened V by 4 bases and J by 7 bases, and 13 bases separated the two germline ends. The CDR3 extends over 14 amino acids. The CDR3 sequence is CASSVGGKSEKLFF. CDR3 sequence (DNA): TGTGCCAGCAGTGTTGGGGGAAAGAGTGAAAAACTGTTTTTT.

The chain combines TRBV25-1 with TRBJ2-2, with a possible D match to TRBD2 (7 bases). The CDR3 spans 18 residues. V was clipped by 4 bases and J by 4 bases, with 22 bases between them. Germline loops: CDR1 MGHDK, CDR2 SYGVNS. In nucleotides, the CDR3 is TGTGCCAGCAGTGCCTTGAAGGGGGGGTTTAGCGGCACCGGGGAGCTGTTTTTT. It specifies CASSALKGGFSGTGELFF.

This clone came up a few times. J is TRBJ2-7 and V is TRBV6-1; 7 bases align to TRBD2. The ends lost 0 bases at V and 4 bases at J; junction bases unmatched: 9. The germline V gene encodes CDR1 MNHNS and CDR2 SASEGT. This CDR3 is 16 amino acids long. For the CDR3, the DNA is TGTGCCAGCAGTGAAGCGGTAGGCGGGAGTGGGTACGAGCAGTACTTC. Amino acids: CASSEAVGGSGYEQYF.

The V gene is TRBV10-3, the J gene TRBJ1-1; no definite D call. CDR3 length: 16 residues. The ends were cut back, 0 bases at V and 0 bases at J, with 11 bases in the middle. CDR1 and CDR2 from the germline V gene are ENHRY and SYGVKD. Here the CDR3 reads CAISESRIDLNTEAFF. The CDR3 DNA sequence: TGTGCCATCAGTGAGTCGAGGATTGACCTGAACACTGAAGCTTTCTTT.

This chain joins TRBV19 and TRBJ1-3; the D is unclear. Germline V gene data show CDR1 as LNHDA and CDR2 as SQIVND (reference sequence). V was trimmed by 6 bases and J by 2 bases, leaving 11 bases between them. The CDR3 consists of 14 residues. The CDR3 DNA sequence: TGTGCCAGTAGCCTCCGGAGGACTGGAAACACCATATATTTT. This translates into CASSLRRTGNTIYF.

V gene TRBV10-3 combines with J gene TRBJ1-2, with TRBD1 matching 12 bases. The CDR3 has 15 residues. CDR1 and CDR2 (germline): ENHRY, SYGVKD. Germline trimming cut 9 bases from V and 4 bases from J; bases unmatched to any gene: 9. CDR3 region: CAIKGGQGASYGYTF. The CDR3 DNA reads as TGTGCCATTAAAGGGGGACAGGGGGCCTCCTATGGCTACACCTTC.

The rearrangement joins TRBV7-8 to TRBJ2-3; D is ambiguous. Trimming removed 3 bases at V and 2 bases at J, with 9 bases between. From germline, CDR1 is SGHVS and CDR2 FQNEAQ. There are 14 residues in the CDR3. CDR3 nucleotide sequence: TGTGCCAGCAGCTTCCGGTTCGACACAGATACGCAGTATTTT. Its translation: CASSFRFDTDTQYF.

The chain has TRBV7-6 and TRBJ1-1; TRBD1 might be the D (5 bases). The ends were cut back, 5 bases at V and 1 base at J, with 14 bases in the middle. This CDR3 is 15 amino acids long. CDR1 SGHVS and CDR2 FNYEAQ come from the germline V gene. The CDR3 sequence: CASSDRGGANTEAFF. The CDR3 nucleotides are TGTGCCAGCAGCGACCGTGGGGGAGCGAACACTGAAGCTTTCTTT.

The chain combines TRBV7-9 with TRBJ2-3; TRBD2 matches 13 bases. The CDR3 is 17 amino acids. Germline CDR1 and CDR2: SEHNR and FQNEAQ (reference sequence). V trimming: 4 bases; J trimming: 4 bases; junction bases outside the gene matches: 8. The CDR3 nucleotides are TGTGCCAGCAGCTCCGGACTAGCGGGAGTCTCGGCAGATACGCAGTATTTT. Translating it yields CASSSGLAGVSADTQYF.

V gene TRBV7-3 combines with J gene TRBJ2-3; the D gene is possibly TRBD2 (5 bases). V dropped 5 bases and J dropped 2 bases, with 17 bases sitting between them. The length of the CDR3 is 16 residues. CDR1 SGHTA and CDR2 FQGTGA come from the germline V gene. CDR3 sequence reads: CASSRDSDSITDTQYF. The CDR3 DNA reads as TGTGCCAGCAGCAGAGACTCGGACTCGATCACAGATACGCAGTATTTT.

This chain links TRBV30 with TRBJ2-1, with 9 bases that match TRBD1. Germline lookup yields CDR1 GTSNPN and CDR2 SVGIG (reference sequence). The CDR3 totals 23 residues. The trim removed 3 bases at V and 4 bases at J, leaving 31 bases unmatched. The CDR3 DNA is TGTGCCTGGAGATCAGAGGGTTTCGTAGGCTCCGGGACAGGGAGTTCCGGATACAATGAGCAGTTCTTC. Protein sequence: CAWRSEGFVGSGTGSSGYNEQFF.

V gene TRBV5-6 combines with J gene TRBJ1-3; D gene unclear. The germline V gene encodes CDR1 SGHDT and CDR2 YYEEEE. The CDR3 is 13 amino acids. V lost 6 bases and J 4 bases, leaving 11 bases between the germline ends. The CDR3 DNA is TGTGCCAGCACCCGAGAGGAGGGAAACACCATATATTTT. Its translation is CASTREEGNTIYF. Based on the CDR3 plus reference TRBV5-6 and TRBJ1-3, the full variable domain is DAGVTQSPTHLIKTRGQQVTLRCSPKSGHDTVSWYQQALGQGPQFIFQYYEEEERQRGNFPDRFSGHQFPNYSSELNVNALLLGDSALYLCASTREEGNTIYFGEGSWLTVV.

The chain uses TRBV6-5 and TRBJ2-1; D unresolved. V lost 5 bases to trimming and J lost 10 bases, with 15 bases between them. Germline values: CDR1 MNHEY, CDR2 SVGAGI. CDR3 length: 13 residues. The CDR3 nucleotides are TGTGCCAGCAGTCTCACCGTGGCCCGGGAGCAGTTCTTC. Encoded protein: CASSLTVAREQFF.